This is a list of T cell receptor beta chains from one sample in a study of STAT5B mutations in CD4+ large granular lymphocyte leukemia. Libraries were prepared by immunoSEQ multiplex PCR; TCRdb keeps only in-frame clonotypes and omits some of them. The sample has more than 30,000 clones; approximately 91% are singletons. Sequencing was performed on CD4+ T cells from blood buffy coats. These receptors were collected from a human donor in good health. The CDR3 runs from the conserved cysteine through the conserved F or W. A D gene is named only where the DNA matches it firmly.

d_gene | v_gene | CDR3aa
TRBD2 | TRBV11-3 | CASSALSGGYYEQYF
TRBD2 | TRBV7-9 | CASSRLAGVVEQYF
TRBD1 | TRBV10-1 | CASSESLGGNEKLFF
. | TRBV6-5 | CASREGPADYGYTF
. | TRBV5-1 | CASSKPGEAFF
TRBD2 | TRBV4-1 | CASSPTSGRVYEQYF
TRBD1 | TRBV19 | CASSIGGGVSQPQHF
. | TRBV7-2 | CASSLVSDPARGKHTIYF
. | TRBV29-1 | CSVEDRRRGQGNTEAFF
. | TRBV4-2 | CASSQARNLYEQYF
. | TRBV5-1 | CASSFLATSSYNEQFF
. | TRBV10-3 | CAISEVGETQYF
. | TRBV19 | CASSILGGYEQYF
. | TRBV28 | CASSLSALDSPEAFF
TRBD1 | TRBV5-4 | CASSLRQGLTGELFF
TRBD1 | TRBV7-9 | CASSLGLHRGFNQPQHF
. | TRBV27 | CASSLKKGSYGYTF
TRBD2 | TRBV28 | CASRDTSGSIYLNEQFF
. | TRBV5-6 | CASSSFAGDGTDTQYF
TRBD1 | TRBV10-1 | CASSPRQGDYGYTF
TRBD2 | TRBV2 | CASRVAGGAYNEQFF
TRBD1 | TRBV7-3 | CASSPGTGGVGTQYF
. | TRBV9 | CASSPRGSSGNTIYF
. | TRBV6-6 | CASTKRAPPDTQYF
TRBD2 | TRBV6-5 | CASRPSGTYPYEQYF
. | TRBV18 | CASSPRSDPNYGYTF
. | TRBV15 | CATSLKVRALNEKLFF
. | TRBV30 | CAWTLGPYNEQFF
. | TRBV27 | CASSFSLSTDTQYF
TRBD1 | TRBV7-9 | CASSPGQGGYEQFF
. | TRBV19 | CASSLRLPPYEQYF
. | TRBV10-3 | CAITPREGGQANYGYTF
. | TRBV18 | CASSPKNRDEQFF
. | TRBV20-1 | CSARAYGEQFF